The rows below give T cell receptor beta chains drawn from one sample of a study of shared clonotypes between healthy human individuals. Generated by immunoSEQ multiplex PCR, the TCRdb table keeps only in-frame clones and is missing some. The repertoire includes about 2,200,000 clones, around 93% of them detected once, and under 2% sits in the top ten. The material sequenced was naive CD8+ T cells from PBMCs. Source of these receptors: a young man in good health. Some clones in this sample may be carry-over from other donors' samples. Both conserved end residues are part of each CDR3. The D gene is left open where the match is weak. Size values are once, few and many counts, or a class for expanded clones, and some rows have none.

>TRBD1|TRBV13|.|TRBJ2-7
CASSLGQGAREQYF
TGTGCCAGCAGCCTCGGACAGGGGGCGAGGGAGCAGTACTTC
>TRBD1|TRBV5-1|.|TRBJ2-7
CASSPGTGGFEQYF
TGCGCCAGCAGCCCAGGGACAGGGGGGTTCGAGCAGTACTTC
>.|TRBV27|.|TRBJ1-2
CASSFMGMGGGEGYTF
TGTGCCAGCAGTTTTATGGGTATGGGTGGAGGGGAAGGCTACACCTTC
>.|TRBV19|.|TRBJ1-2
CASSLGLLGGYTF
TGTGCCAGTAGCCTGGGCCTCCTCGGCGGCTACACCTTC
>TRBD1|TRBV7-9|.|TRBJ2-1
CASSTRTGAHRNEQFF
TGTGCCAGCAGCACCCGGACAGGGGCCCATAGGAATGAGCAGTTCTTC
>TRBD1|TRBV6-6|.|TRBJ2-7
CASSDTGDEQYF
TGTGCCAGCAGTGATACAGGGGACGAGCAGTACTTC
>.|TRBV10-3|.|TRBJ1-4
CAISESRSTNEKLFF
TGTGCCATCAGTGAGTCACGGAGTACTAATGAAAAACTGTTTTTT
>TRBD1|TRBV7-2|.|TRBJ1-1
CASSQPRGVYTEAFF
TGTGCCAGCAGTCAACCCAGGGGGGTCTACACTGAAGCTTTCTTT
>.|TRBV28|.|TRBJ2-1
CASRDNEQFF
TGTGCCAGCAGGGACAATGAGCAGTTCTTC
>TRBD2|TRBV27|.|TRBJ2-5
CASNLAGGTQETQYF
TGTGCCAGCAACTTAGCGGGAGGTACCCAAGAGACCCAGTACTTC
>.|TRBV6-6|.|TRBJ1-2
CASSYLPGDGYTF
TGTGCCAGCAGTTACCTGCCAGGGGATGGCTACACCTTC
>.|TRBV6-5|.|TRBJ2-7
CASSYGFGLGEQYF
TGTGCCAGCAGTTACGGGTTCGGGTTGGGCGAGCAGTACTTC
>.|TRBV9|.|TRBJ1-3
CASSVAWGSLGVSGNTIYF
TGTGCCAGCAGCGTAGCTTGGGGGAGTCTGGGAGTCTCTGGAAACACCATATATTTT
>.|TRBV7-3|once|TRBJ2-7
CASSLGGLGYEQYF
TGTGCCAGCAGCTTAGGGGGTTTAGGCTACGAGCAGTACTTC
>TRBD2|TRBV29-1|.|TRBJ2-7
CSVNGGAKSYEQYF
TGCAGCGTCAACGGGGGGGCGAAGTCCTACGAGCAGTACTTC
>TRBD2|TRBV11-2|.|TRBJ2-3
CASSSSGRIWADTQYF
TGTGCCAGCAGCTCTAGCGGGAGGATCTGGGCAGATACGCAGTATTTT
>TRBD1|TRBV7-9|.|TRBJ1-2
CASSLVTRGNYGYTF
TGTGCCAGCAGCTTAGTTACCAGGGGGAACTATGGCTACACCTTC
>.|TRBV2|.|TRBJ1-2
CASEGGVNYGYTF
TGTGCCAGCGAGGGAGGGGTAAACTATGGCTACACCTTC
>TRBD1|TRBV4-1|once|TRBJ1-5
CASSPGTGGYQPQHF
TGCGCCAGCAGCCCTGGGACAGGGGGCTATCAGCCCCAGCATTTT
>.|TRBV27|.|TRBJ1-1
CASSLVPGREKAFF
TGTGCCAGCAGTTTAGTCCCGGGACGGGAAAAAGCTTTCTTT
>.|TRBV11-2|.|TRBJ2-7
CASSLVVREQYF
TGTGCCAGCAGCTTAGTAGTTAGGGAGCAGTACTTC
>.|TRBV2|.|TRBJ2-5
CASSAPGTSYQETQYF
TGTGCCAGCAGCGCCCCCGGGACTTCGTACCAAGAGACCCAGTACTTC
>.|TRBV5-6|.|TRBJ2-7
CASSLGRRATYEQYF
TGTGCCAGCAGCTTGGGTCGGCGGGCCACCTACGAGCAGTACTTC
>TRBD1|TRBV19|once|TRBJ1-4
CASSYGTGGEKLFF
TGTGCCAGTAGTTACGGGACAGGGGGCGAAAAACTGTTTTTT
>TRBD1|TRBV7-9|once|TRBJ2-7
CASSPPTTQGDEQYF
TGTGCCAGCAGCCCTCCGACAACTCAGGGGGACGAGCAGTACTTC
>TRBD1|TRBV2|.|TRBJ2-5
CASSDGTAHQETQYF
TGTGCCAGCAGTGACGGGACAGCACACCAAGAGACCCAGTACTTC
>.|TRBV28|.|TRBJ2-3
CASSGPSSADTQYF
TGTGCCAGCAGTGGGCCGAGTTCCGCAGATACGCAGTATTTT
>TRBD1|TRBV2|.|TRBJ1-5
CASSPPLMDRSDQPQHF
TGTGCCAGCAGTCCCCCTCTCATGGACAGGAGCGATCAGCCCCAGCATTTT
>.|TRBV7-9|.|TRBJ2-4
CASSLAEGMKNIQYF
TGTGCCAGCAGCTTAGCAGAGGGTATGAAAAACATTCAGTACTTC
>.|TRBV21-1|.|TRBJ2-7
CASRVGPLRVQYF
TGTGCCAGCAGGGTCGGCCCCCTACGAGTGCAGTACTTC
>TRBD1|TRBV27|once|TRBJ2-1
CASRPDRGLYNEQFF
TGTGCCAGCAGGCCGGACAGGGGGCTATACAATGAGCAGTTCTTC
>.|TRBV9|.|TRBJ2-2
CASSVPRDTGELFF
TGTGCCAGCAGCGTTCCCAGGGACACCGGGGAGCTGTTTTTT
>TRBD2|TRBV13|.|TRBJ2-7
CASSSRLAGYSYEQYF
TGTGCCAGCAGCTCCCGACTAGCGGGGTACTCCTACGAGCAGTACTTC
>.|TRBV6-1|.|TRBJ2-7
CASSELRAPSYEQYF
TGTGCCAGCAGTGAACTGAGGGCGCCTTCCTACGAGCAGTACTTC